A single sample gave rise to the 14 T cell receptor beta chains below, sequenced in a study of tissue T cells after allogeneic stem cell transplantation. Documented time point: mouse harvest day 14 after allogeneic transplant. Tail vein injection delivered 10^7 T-cell-depleted bone marrow cells and 10^6 splenic CD5+ T cells. The repertoire was sequenced with immunoSEQ multiplex PCR; TCRdb's copy has only in-frame clones and lacks some. The sample carries over 1,500 clones, approximately 51% recorded once. The sample comprised gut tissue. These receptors all stem from a female BALB/c mouse given C57BL/6 T cells with graft-versus-host disease after an allogeneic hematopoietic cell transplant.

In the case of this clone: All gene names here are mouse names. Read data end 1 residue before the CDR3 end; the end is taken from the germline J gene. The rearrangement links TRBV1 to TRBJ2-5; 12 nucleotides match TRBD2. After removal of 4 bases from V and 2 bases from J, the junction contained 1 base not matched to a gene. The CDR3 sequence is 15 residues long. Germline V lookup: CDR1 NSQYPW, CDR2 LRSPGD (reference sequence). CDR3 bases read: TGCACCTGCAGTGGACTGGGGGGGCTCCAAGACACCCAGTAC. Its translation is CTCSGLGGLQDTQY. The entire CDR3 reads CTCSGLGGLQDTQYF.

This clone was detected only a few times. Gene names and germline match the mouse. The CDR3 end is not reached by the read, which stops 1 residue before it; the germline J gene fills it in. V usage is TRBV26 and J usage is TRBJ1-3; D not resolved. Trimming removed 3 bases at V and 0 bases at J, with 6 bases between. CDR3 size: 14 residues. Germline-derived CDR1 and CDR2 are KGHPV and FQNQEV (reference sequence). The CDR3 protein is CASSLDNSGNTLYF. Partial CDR3 DNA: TGTGCCAGCAGTCTCGACAATTCTGGAAATACGCTCTAT.

Details on this clone: Gene names are the mouse ones. The sequence runs out 1 residue before the end of the CDR3; the remainder is reconstructed from the germline J gene. The chain recombines TRBV5 with TRBJ2-5; 14 bases are a match to TRBD2. The germline V gene has CDR1 LGHNA and CDR2 YNLKQL (reference sequence). CDR3 length: 17 residues. V was pared by 3 bases and J by 7 bases, with 9 bases of the junction left unmatched. The sequenced part of the CDR3 DNA is TGTGCCAGCAGCCATCCGGGACTGGGGGGGCGCAGAAACACCCAGTAC. Protein product: CASSHPGLGGRRNTQY. The CDR3 as a whole reads CASSHPGLGGRRNTQYF.

In regard to this clone: Gene names are mouse gene names. Distinct nucleotide sequences in the sample also encode this CDR3. Here the CDR3 reads CASSQDRGVSYEQYF. The part of the CDR3 DNA that was read is TGTGCCAGCAGCCAAGACCGAGGGGTCTCCTATGAACAGTAC. The V call is TRBV5, the J call TRBJ2-7; TRBD1 is a possible D gene (5 bases). The read ends 1 residue before the CDR3 terminus; that terminus is restored from the germline J gene. Germline V gene sequence: CDR1 LGHNA, CDR2 YNLKQL (reference sequence). The CDR3 is 15 residues long. V dropped 0 bases and J dropped 0 bases, with 9 bases sitting between them.

This clone was observed a handful of times. Germline and genes: mouse. CDR3 DNA, as far as it was read: TGTGCCAGCTCTTTACTGGGGGGAGGCTATGCTGAGCAGTTC. Translated, it gives CASSLLGGGYAEQF. From start to end, the CDR3 is CASSLLGGGYAEQFF. V usage is TRBV12-1 and J usage is TRBJ2-1, with 9 bases fitting TRBD2. The read terminates 1 residue ahead of where the CDR3 ends, so the germline J gene completes it. The V segment lost 3 bases and the J segment 3 bases; nucleotides outside the gene matches: 5. This CDR3 is 15 amino acids long. CDR1 and CDR2 from the germline V gene are SGHSN and HYEKVE.

On this clone itself: The gene names here belong to mouse. The read is 1 residue too short to cover the CDR3 end, so that end is filled in from the germline J gene. The gene calls are TRBV12-2 and TRBJ2-5, with 8 bases that match TRBD2. V was clipped by 2 bases and J by 2 bases; unmatched bases: 2. This CDR3 is built from 14 residues. The V gene's germline CDR1 is SGHLS and CDR2 HYDKME. The CDR3 here is CASSPGLVQDTQYF. Incomplete CDR3 DNA: TGTGCCAGCTCTCCGGGACTGGTCCAAGACACCCAGTAC.

Of note for this clone: Any gene name here is a mouse gene name. The read terminates 1 residue ahead of where the CDR3 ends, so the germline J gene completes it. This sequence joins TRBV26 and TRBJ1-1; D remains unclear. Germline loops: CDR1 KGHPV, CDR2 FQNQEV (reference sequence). The V end lost 4 bases, the J end lost 0 bases, and 9 bases lay between the germline ends. The CDR3 is 14 amino acids. CDR3 DNA, as far as it was read: TGTGCCAGCAGTCCGACACATGCAAACACAGAAGTCTTC. This translates into CASSPTHANTEVF. The CDR3 in its entirety is CASSPTHANTEVFF.

About this clone itself: Germline and genes: mouse. The CDR3 extends 1 residue past the end of the read, so its final part is completed from the germline J gene. J is TRBJ2-7 and V is TRBV15; no firm D call. V gave up 0 bases and J gave up 4 bases, with 7 bases separating them. Germline V gene sequence: CDR1 SGHND, CDR2 FRSKSL. The CDR3 extends over 13 amino acids. The CDR3 loop reads CASSLAPKYEQYF. CDR3 DNA, as far as it was read: TGTGCCAGCAGTTTAGCGCCCAAATATGAACAGTAC.

Regarding this clone: Gene names are mouse gene names. Read coverage stops 1 residue before the CDR3 terminus; the germline J gene supplies the remainder. V and J are TRBV26 and TRBJ2-1, with TRBD2 matching over 9 bases. Trimming removed 4 bases from V and 3 bases from J; junction bases left unmatched: 4. This CDR3 is built from 15 residues. Germline loops: CDR1 KGHPV, CDR2 FQNQEV (reference sequence). The CDR3 bases that were read are TGTGCCAGCAGTCCCTGGGGGGGGAGCTATGCTGAGCAGTTC. Translated: CASSPWGGSYAEQF. The complete CDR3 sequence is CASSPWGGSYAEQFF.

As to this clone: Mouse gene names and germline throughout. The read falls 1 residue short of the CDR3 end, and the missing part is taken from the germline J gene. This chain links TRBV13-1 with TRBJ2-7; 10 bases agree with TRBD2. The CDR3 extends over 15 amino acids. After removal of 0 bases from V and 4 bases from J, the junction contained 4 bases not matched to a gene. Germline V gives CDR1 NSHNY, CDR2 SYGAGN. CDR3 DNA, as far as it was read: TGTGCCAGCAGTGATGCCCGGACTGGGGGTTATGAACAGTAC. This codes for CASSDARTGGYEQY. The full CDR3 protein reads CASSDARTGGYEQYF.

This clone appeared a single time. Gene names are the mouse ones. The CDR3 end falls 1 residue outside the read, so it is completed with the germline J gene. The rearrangement links TRBV26 to TRBJ1-3; D uncertain. In germline, CDR1 is KGHPV, CDR2 FQNQEV (reference sequence). V lost 4 bases and J lost 2, with 6 bases in between. The CDR3 is made up of 13 amino acids. The CDR3 loop is CASSRGPGNTLYF. CDR3 bases read: TGTGCCAGCAGTCGGGGTCCTGGAAATACGCTCTAT.

In its sample, this clone was seen a few times. Gene names refer to mouse genes. From the germline J gene comes the end of the CDR3, since the read stops 1 residue before it. This chain connects TRBV19 to TRBJ1-1; 7 nucleotides line up with TRBD1. The CDR3 spans 12 residues. Trimming removed 1 base from V and 8 bases from J; junction bases left unmatched: 2. CDR1 is FNHDT, CDR2 SITEND, per germline (reference sequence). CDR3 DNA, as far as it was read: TGTGCCAGCAGTATAACAGGGGTTGAAGTCTTC. Protein: CASSITGVEVF. The full CDR3 sequence reads CASSITGVEVFF.

Concerning this clone itself: The germline and genes are mouse ones. The read is 1 residue too short to cover the CDR3 end, so that end is filled in from the germline J gene. The genes are TRBV2 and TRBJ1-2; D might be TRBD1 (6 bases). The ends were cut back, 0 bases at V and 0 bases at J, with 11 bases in the middle. Germline V gene lookup returns CDR1 LGHNA and CDR2 YSYQKL. The CDR3 consists of 16 residues. CDR3 residues: CASSQDRDKANSDYTF. The sequenced part of the CDR3 DNA is TGTGCCAGCAGCCAAGACCGGGACAAAGCAAACTCCGACTACACC.

As for this clone: Gene names refer to mouse genes. Sequencing ends 1 residue short of the CDR3 end; the germline J gene provides the rest. The chain couples TRBV19 to TRBJ1-4; 10 positions agree with TRBD1. Per the germline V gene, CDR1 is FNHDT and CDR2 is SITEND (reference sequence). The CDR3 is 14 amino acids. J was trimmed by 5 bases and V by 4 bases; bases with no gene match: 2. The CDR3 reads CASSRQGANERLFF. The DNA read from the CDR3 is TGTGCCAGCAGTCGACAGGGGGCGAACGAAAGATTATTT. The full variable domain, completed using reference TRBV19 and TRBJ1-4, is GGIITQTPKFLIGQEGQKLTLKCQQNFNHDTMYWYRQDSGKGLRLIYYSITENDLQKGDLSEGYDASREKKSSFSLTVTSAQKNEMAVFLCASSRQGANERLFFGHGTKLSVL.